Reported below is one T cell receptor beta chain. The antigen is unknown. The data stem from a study of PD-1 blockade in mismatch repair-deficient tumors. Study-level information: Patients had 12 mismatch repair-deficient cancer types, all previously treated and progressing. The study's findings and limits: Rapid post-treatment expansion, then contraction, generally preceding radiologic response, marked tumor-resident clones.

This table comes from immunoSEQ multiplex PCR, and its TCRdb copy is limited to in-frame clones, with some not included. This table holds approximately 9,400 clones, more than 70% found once. All patients were mismatch repair deficient, assessed by either PCR or immunohistochemistry. CDR1 is SQVTM, CDR2 ANQGSEA, per germline. The V gene end was trimmed by 7 bases and the J gene end by 5 bases; junction bases not matched to a gene: 10. The CDR3 consists of 13 residues. Sequences were derived from PBMCs, sampled approximately 49 weeks after starting pembrolizumab. This clonotype was sampled from an adult with mismatch repair-deficient cancer. The chain couples TRBV29-1 to TRBJ2-5; TRBD1 matches at 7 bases. The CDR3 spells CSGGDSVGETQYF. The CDR3 DNA follows: TGCAGCGGAGGGGACAGCGTTGGGGAGACCCAGTACTTC. The full variable domain, rest sourced from reference TRBV29-1 and TRBJ2-5, is SAVISQKPSRDICQRGTSLTIQCQVDSQVTMMFWYRQQPGQSLTLIATANQGSEATYESGFVIDKFPISRPNLTFSTLTVSNMSPEDSSIYLCSGGDSVGETQYFGPGTRLLVL.